This TCR beta chain stems from a study of early stage breast cancer tumors. Findings of the study overall: In about 90% of the 16 patients, blood comparison separated tumor from normal breast. Functional markers like CD4, CD8 and FOXP3 were missed in bulk sequencing.

Clones were read by immunoSEQ multiplex PCR, and TCRdb kept only the in-frame ones, dropping some. The sample records tens of thousands of clones, approximately 72% being singletons. With respect to this clone: The antigen is unknown.

Trimming pared 6 bases from V and 5 bases from J, leaving 8 bases between. The germline CDR1 and CDR2 sequences are MGHDK and SYGVNS. The CDR3 extends over 12 amino acids. Sequencing was carried out using blood. The chain is built from TRBV25-1 and TRBJ2-1; a possible D gene is TRBD2 (5 bases). The sequence derives from a person between 45 and 65 years old with breast cancer. The CDR3 DNA is TGTGCCAGCAGGTTGGGAGACAATGAGCAGTTCTTC. It translates to CASRLGDNEQFF.